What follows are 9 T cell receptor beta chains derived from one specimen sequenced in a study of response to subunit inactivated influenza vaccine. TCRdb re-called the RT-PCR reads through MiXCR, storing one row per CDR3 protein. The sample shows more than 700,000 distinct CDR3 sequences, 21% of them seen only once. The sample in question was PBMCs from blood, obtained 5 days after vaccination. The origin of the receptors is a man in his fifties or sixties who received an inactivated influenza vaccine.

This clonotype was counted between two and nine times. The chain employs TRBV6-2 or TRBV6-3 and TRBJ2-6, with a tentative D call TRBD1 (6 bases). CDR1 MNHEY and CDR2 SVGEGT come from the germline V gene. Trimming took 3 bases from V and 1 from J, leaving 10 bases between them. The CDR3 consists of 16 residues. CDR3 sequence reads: CASSYVGASGANVLTF. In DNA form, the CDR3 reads TGTGCCAGCAGTTATGTGGGGGCGTCTGGGGCCAACGTCCTGACTTTC.

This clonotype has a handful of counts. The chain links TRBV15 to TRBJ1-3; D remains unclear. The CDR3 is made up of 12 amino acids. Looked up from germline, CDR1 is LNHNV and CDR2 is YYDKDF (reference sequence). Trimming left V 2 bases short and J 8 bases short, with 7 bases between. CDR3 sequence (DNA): TGTGCCACCAGCAGATTTCCGGACACCATATATTTT. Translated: CATSRFPDTIYF.

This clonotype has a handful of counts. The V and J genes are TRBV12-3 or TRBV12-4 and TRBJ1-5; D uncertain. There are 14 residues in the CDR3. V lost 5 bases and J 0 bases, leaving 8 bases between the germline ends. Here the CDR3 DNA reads TGTGCCAGCAGTCCGCACGATAGCAATCAGCCCCAGCATTTT. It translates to CASSPHDSNQPQHF.

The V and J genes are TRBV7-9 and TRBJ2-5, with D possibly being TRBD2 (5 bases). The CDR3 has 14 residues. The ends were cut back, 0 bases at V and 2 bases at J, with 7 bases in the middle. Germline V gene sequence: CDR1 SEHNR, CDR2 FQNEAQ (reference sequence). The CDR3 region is CASSLAWTQETQYF. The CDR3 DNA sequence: TGTGCCAGCAGCTTAGCTTGGACTCAAGAGACCCAGTACTTC.

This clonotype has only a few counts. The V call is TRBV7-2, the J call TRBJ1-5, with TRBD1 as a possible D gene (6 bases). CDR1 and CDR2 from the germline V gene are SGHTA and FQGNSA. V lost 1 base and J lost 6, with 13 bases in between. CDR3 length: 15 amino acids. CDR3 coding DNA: TGTGCCAGCAGCTTAGTGGCAGAAGGGGGTCAGCCCCAGCATTTT. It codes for CASSLVAEGGQPQHF. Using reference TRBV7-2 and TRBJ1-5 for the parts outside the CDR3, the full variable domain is GAGVSQSPSNKVTEKGKDVELRCDPISGHTALYWYRQSLGQGLEFLIYFQGNSAPDKSGLPSDRFSAERTGGSVSTLTIQRTQQEDSAVYLCASSLVAEGGQPQHFGDGTRLSIL.

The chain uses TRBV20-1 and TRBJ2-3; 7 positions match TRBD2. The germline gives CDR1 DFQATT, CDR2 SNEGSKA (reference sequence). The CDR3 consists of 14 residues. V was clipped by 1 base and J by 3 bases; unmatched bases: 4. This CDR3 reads CSARVSGKTDTQYF. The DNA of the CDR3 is TGCAGTGCTAGAGTGAGCGGGAAGACAGATACGCAGTATTTT.

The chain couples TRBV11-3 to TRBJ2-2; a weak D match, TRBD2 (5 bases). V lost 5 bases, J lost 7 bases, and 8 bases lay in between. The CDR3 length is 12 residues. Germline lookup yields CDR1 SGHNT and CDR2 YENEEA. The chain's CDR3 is CASSGSYGELFF. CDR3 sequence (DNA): TGTGCCAGCAGCGGGAGTTACGGGGAGCTGTTTTTT.

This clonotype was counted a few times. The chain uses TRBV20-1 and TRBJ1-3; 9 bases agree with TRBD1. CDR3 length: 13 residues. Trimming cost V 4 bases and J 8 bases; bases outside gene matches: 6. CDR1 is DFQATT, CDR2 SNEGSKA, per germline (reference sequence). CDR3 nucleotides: TGCAGTGCTACAACAGGGGGCAAGGACACCATATATTTT. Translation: CSATTGGKDTIYF.

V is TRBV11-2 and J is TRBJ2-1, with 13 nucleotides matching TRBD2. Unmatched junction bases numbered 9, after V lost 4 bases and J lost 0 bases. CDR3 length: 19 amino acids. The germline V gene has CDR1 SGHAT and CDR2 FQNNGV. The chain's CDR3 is CASSSNPGLAGSSYNEQFF. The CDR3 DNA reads TGTGCCAGCAGCTCAAATCCGGGACTAGCGGGAAGCTCCTACAATGAGCAGTTCTTC. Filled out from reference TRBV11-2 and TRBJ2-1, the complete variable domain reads EAGVAQSPRYKIIEKRQSVAFWCNPISGHATLYWYQQILGQGPKLLIQFQNNGVVDDSQLPKDRFSAERLKGVDSTLKIQPAKLEDSAVYLCASSSNPGLAGSSYNEQFFGPGTRLTVL.